The entry below gives a single T cell receptor (beta chain) sequence along with its context. The antigen is undetermined. The data derive from a study of cytomegalovirus exposure and HLA in healthy donors. Whole-study results and caveats: Reports showed the classifier diagnosing cytomegalovirus status with high specificity and sensitivity. The study flagged approximately 180 TCR beta chains as cytomegalovirus-associated. HLA restriction was apparent for most CMV-associated TCR beta chains in a later analysis.

This CDR3 spans 15 amino acids. CDR1 is LNHNV, CDR2 YYDKDF, per germline (reference sequence). Trimming removed 1 base at V and 3 bases at J, with 13 bases between. PCR was performed using 60 Vbeta and 13 Jbeta primers. Assay: immunoSEQ multiplex PCR; the TCRdb copy retains only in-frame clones and omits some. The sample records 200,000 to 250,000 clones, roughly 80% being singletons. The clonotype originates from a girl aged 10-17 years in good health and CMV-seronegative. Specimen: PBMCs. V usage is TRBV15 and J usage is TRBJ2-7, with TRBD1 as a possible D gene (8 bases). The CDR3 nucleotides are TGTGCCACCAGCAGAGTACAGGGGGAGGGCTACGAGCAGTACTTC. Protein sequence: CATSRVQGEGYEQYF.